These 30 T cell receptor beta chains were sequenced from one sample in a study of T cell clones after liver transplantation. Sequencing was performed with immunoSEQ multiplex PCR; in TCRdb, only in-frame clones are kept and a portion is missing. The sample carries about 78,000 clones, over 70% recorded once. The sample was CD4+ T cells from blood, taken before liver transplant. The receptors were sampled from a human donor who received a liver transplant.

The rearrangement links TRBV27 to TRBJ1-2; tentatively, D is TRBD1 (5 bases). The germline V gene encodes CDR1 MNHEY and CDR2 SMNVEV (reference sequence). CDR3 length: 16 amino acids. V lost 0 bases to trimming and J lost 4 bases, with 15 bases between them. The CDR3 loop reads CASSLSNDRDGYGYTF. The CDR3 nucleotides are TGTGCCAGCAGTTTATCGAACGACAGAGATGGCTATGGCTACACCTTC.

This chain joins TRBV6-5 and TRBJ1-1; D is perhaps TRBD1 (5 bases). Per the germline V gene, CDR1 is MNHEY and CDR2 is SVGAGI. The CDR3 extends over 12 amino acids. V dropped 5 bases and J dropped 7 bases, with 11 bases sitting between them. CDR3 sequence: CASSRDEREAFF. CDR3 sequence (DNA): TGTGCCAGCAGTCGGGACGAACGTGAAGCTTTCTTT.

The chain joins TRBV28 to TRBJ1-1; D is perhaps TRBD1 (5 bases). Trimming took off 4 bases at V and 5 bases at J, with 14 bases between the two ends. Looked up from germline, CDR1 is MDHEN and CDR2 is SYDVKM. This CDR3 has 14 amino acids. The CDR3 nucleotides are TGTGCCAGCAGTTCCCCCTATCAGGGAACTGAAGCTTTCTTT. Translation gives CASSSPYQGTEAFF.

The chain couples TRBV19 to TRBJ2-7, with 8 positions matching TRBD1. CDR1 is LNHDA, CDR2 SQIVND, per germline (reference sequence). After removal of 4 bases from V and 3 bases from J, the junction contained 5 bases not matched to a gene. The CDR3 loop spans 14 amino acids. As DNA, the CDR3 is TGTGCCAGTAGTAACAGGGGGAACCTCTACGAGCAGTACTTC. Translated, it gives CASSNRGNLYEQYF.

The count of this clone is one. V usage is TRBV11-2 and J usage is TRBJ2-1, with D maybe TRBD2 (5 bases). CDR3 length: 16 amino acids. Trimming took 5 bases from V and 4 from J, leaving 18 bases between them. In germline, CDR1 is SGHAT, CDR2 FQNNGV. In DNA form, the CDR3 reads TGTGCCAGCAGCCCAATAAGAGGGCATTCTTACAATGAGCAGTTCTTC. It encodes CASSPIRGHSYNEQFF.

There are a few counts of this clone. This chain links TRBV7-3 with TRBJ1-2; the D gene is possibly TRBD1 (6 bases). The V gene's germline CDR1 is SGHTA and CDR2 FQGTGA. The CDR3 extends over 14 amino acids. Between the trimmed V and J ends, which lost 5 bases and 4 bases, there was a span of 14 bases. DNA of the CDR3: TGTGCCAGCAGCCAAATTGGACAGCCCTATGGCTACACCTTC. Translated, it gives CASSQIGQPYGYTF.

This clone was seen a single time. The V gene is TRBV2, the J gene TRBJ1-2, with 9 bases matching TRBD1. The trim removed 6 bases at V and 6 bases at J, leaving 8 bases unmatched. This CDR3 has 14 amino acids. The germline V gene has CDR1 SNHLY and CDR2 FYNNEI. Written as DNA, the CDR3 is TGTGCCAGCAGCGGTACAGGGGGCAACAATGGCTACACCTTC. Translation: CASSGTGGNNGYTF.

The rearrangement links TRBV29-1 to TRBJ2-1, with TRBD2 as a possible D gene (6 bases). The CDR3 extends over 14 amino acids. Germline-derived CDR1 and CDR2 are SQVTM and ANQGSEA. Trimming removed 8 bases at V and 7 bases at J, with 21 bases between. The CDR3 sequence: CSSQGGPGENEQFF. The CDR3 nucleotides read TGCAGCTCCCAAGGAGGGCCGGGAGAGAATGAGCAGTTCTTC.

V and J are TRBV27 and TRBJ2-7; D possibly corresponds to TRBD1 (6 bases). The V and J ends lost 5 bases and 0 bases respectively, with 20 bases between them. CDR3 length: 17 amino acids. Germline CDR1 reads MNHEY; CDR2 reads SMNVEV (reference sequence). This CDR3 is CASSPLARVTGSYEQYF. CDR3 bases: TGTGCCAGCAGTCCCTTAGCCCGGGTGACAGGCTCCTACGAGCAGTACTTC.

The chain combines TRBV5-4 with TRBJ2-1; 10 bases line up with TRBD2. Looked up from germline, CDR1 is SGHNT and CDR2 is YYREEE (reference sequence). With 4 bases clipped from V and 8 bases from J, the junction kept 6 bases outside the gene matches. CDR3 size: 14 residues. CDR3 DNA sequence: TGTGCCAGCAGCCCTAGCGGGGGTATCTATGAGCAGTTCTTC. Translation: CASSPSGGIYEQFF.

The chain employs TRBV28 and TRBJ1-2; perhaps TRBD1 as D (6 bases). The V gene's germline CDR1 is MDHEN and CDR2 SYDVKM. The CDR3 is 14 amino acids. Trimming pared 4 bases from V and 4 bases from J, leaving 13 bases between. CDR3 amino acids: CASSSVGGAYGYTF. CDR3 bases: TGTGCCAGCAGTTCTGTTGGGGGCGCCTATGGCTACACCTTC.

The chain recombines TRBV11-2 with TRBJ1-4; D ambiguous. Germline assignment: CDR1 SGHAT and CDR2 FQNNGV. The CDR3 is made up of 12 amino acids. Trimming removed 5 bases at V and 6 bases at J, with 7 bases between. The CDR3 DNA reads TGTGCCAGCAGCGCGCACCATGAAAAACTGTTTTTT. Amino acid sequence: CASSAHHEKLFF.

The rearrangement joins TRBV28 to TRBJ1-2, with 8 positions matching TRBD1. This CDR3 has 15 residues. After removal of 4 bases from V and 6 bases from J, the junction contained 10 bases not matched to a gene. Per germline, CDR1 MDHEN and CDR2 SYDVKM. CDR3 bases: TGTGCCAGCAGTTCGCCGACAGGGGCCAAGCATGGCTACACCTTC. This gives the protein CASSSPTGAKHGYTF.

This chain uses TRBV9 with TRBJ1-5; 7 nucleotides match TRBD1. After removal of 0 bases from V and 4 bases from J, the junction contained 4 bases not matched to a gene. Germline V gene lookup returns CDR1 SGDLS and CDR2 YYNGEE. The CDR3 spans 15 residues. The CDR3 loop is CASSVGTGVNQPQHF. CDR3 bases: TGTGCCAGCAGCGTAGGTACAGGGGTGAATCAGCCCCAGCATTTT.

The CDR3 DNA reads TGCGCCAGCAGCTTGGCCGGGGTTAATGAAAAACTGTTTTTT. Translating it yields CASSLAGVNEKLFF. The J gene is TRBJ1-4, the V gene TRBV5-1, with unresolved D. Germline CDR1 and CDR2: SGHRS and YFSETQ. The CDR3 has 14 residues. Trimming left V 0 bases short and J 4 bases short, with 7 bases between.

The CDR3, as DNA: TGTGCCAGCAGCTTAAGAAGGTTGAACCCGAGCAAGGAGACCCAGTACTTC. Protein product: CASSLRRLNPSKETQYF. The chain has TRBV7-2 and TRBJ2-5, with unresolved D. Germline CDR1 is SGHTA and CDR2 is FQGNSA. The CDR3 length is 17 residues. V lost 2 bases and J 5 bases, leaving 21 bases between the germline ends.

CDR3 bases: TGTGCCAGCAGCCCTAGGATCCTCGGGGGGACTGAAGCTTTCTTT. Translating it yields CASSPRILGGTEAFF. This chain connects TRBV11-2 to TRBJ1-1; a possible D gene is TRBD1 (5 bases). Germline lookup yields CDR1 SGHAT and CDR2 FQNNGV. This CDR3 comprises 15 residues. V was cut by 5 bases and J by 5 bases, with 18 bases left in between.

The J gene is TRBJ2-3, the V gene TRBV10-3, with D perhaps TRBD1 (5 bases). Germline CDR1 is ENHRY and CDR2 is SYGVKD. The CDR3 spans 14 residues. Trimming left V 5 bases short and J 2 bases short, with 11 bases between. CDR3: CAISRQTHTDTQYF. The CDR3 DNA follows: TGTGCCATCAGTCGACAGACCCACACAGATACGCAGTATTTT.

This chain connects TRBV9 to TRBJ2-1; TRBD1 aligns across 9 bases. The CDR3 length is 16 residues. Germline CDR1 SGDLS, CDR2 YYNGEE. The junction had 6 bases not matched to a gene; V was cut back by 1 base and J by 4 bases. The CDR3: CASSVSGTGRYNEQFF. DNA for the CDR3: TGTGCCAGCAGCGTATCCGGGACAGGGAGATACAATGAGCAGTTCTTC.

This clone was seen only a few times. The V gene is TRBV5-1, the J gene TRBJ2-3, with 9 bases identical to TRBD1. Germline lookup yields CDR1 SGHRS and CDR2 YFSETQ. This CDR3 comprises 18 residues. The junction had 9 bases not matched to a gene; V was cut back by 1 base and J by 0 bases. The CDR3 sequence: CASSLTIGQGTSTDTQYF. The CDR3 DNA sequence: TGCGCCAGCAGCTTGACTATCGGACAGGGGACTAGCACAGATACGCAGTATTTT.

Of note for this clone: Other DNA sequences within the sample encode an identical CDR3. The V gene is TRBV28, the J gene TRBJ1-2; possible D gene TRBD1, 6 bases. The V gene's germline CDR1 is MDHEN and CDR2 SYDVKM. CDR3 length equals 13 residues. V shed 3 bases and J shed 5 bases, with 10 bases lying between them. The CDR3 region is CASSLGTGYGYTF. The CDR3 nucleotides are TGTGCCAGCAGTTTGGGAACAGGGTATGGCTACACCTTC.

The V call is TRBV19, the J call TRBJ2-7; D is tentatively TRBD1 or TRBD2 (6 bases each). This CDR3 is 15 amino acids long. The V end was cut by 5 bases, the J end by 0 bases, with 14 bases between. Germline assignment: CDR1 LNHDA and CDR2 SQIVND (reference sequence). In DNA, the CDR3 is TGTGCCAGTAGTTCCCCGGGGGCTCCCTCCTACGAGCAGTACTTC. It yields the protein CASSSPGAPSYEQYF.

The rearrangement joins TRBV10-2 to TRBJ1-5; D is uncertain. Trimming pared 7 bases from V and 7 bases from J, leaving 20 bases between. The germline V gene has CDR1 WSHSY and CDR2 SAAADI. There are 15 residues in the CDR3. CDR3 region: CASNLAVGGRQPQHF. The DNA for the CDR3 is TGCGCCAGCAATCTGGCGGTCGGTGGTCGGCAGCCCCAGCATTTT.

V usage is TRBV29-1 and J usage is TRBJ2-1, with 11 bases identical to TRBD2. V shed 6 bases and J 4 bases; nucleotides not matched to a gene: 11. This CDR3 contains 16 residues. Germline CDR1 reads SQVTM; CDR2 reads ANQGSEA. The CDR3 DNA sequence: TGCAGCGTCACCCCCCCTGGGACTAGCGGTTACAATGAGCAGTTCTTC. Translated, it gives CSVTPPGTSGYNEQFF.

CDR3 nucleotides: TGTGCCAGCAGTCTTCACCGGGACACCGAGCAGTACTTC. Its protein is CASSLHRDTEQYF. This chain links TRBV2 with TRBJ2-7; a weak D match, TRBD1 (6 bases). Germline assignment: CDR1 SNHLY and CDR2 FYNNEI. V was shortened by 5 bases and J by 6 bases, with 14 bases between the two germline ends. The CDR3 is 13 residues long.

This chain links TRBV28 with TRBJ2-3; 7 positions match TRBD1. The CDR3 extends over 16 amino acids. V was pared by 4 bases and J by 0 bases, with 7 bases of the junction left unmatched. Germline V lookup: CDR1 MDHEN, CDR2 SYDVKM. The CDR3 DNA is TGTGCCAGCAGTTCAAGACAGGGTTCTAGCACAGATACGCAGTATTTT. Translating gives CASSSRQGSSTDTQYF.

V and J are TRBV5-5 and TRBJ1-1; TRBD1 agrees at 7 bases. Germline V gene sequence: CDR1 SGHKS, CDR2 YYEKEE (reference sequence). The V gene end was trimmed by 3 bases and the J gene end by 2 bases; junction bases not matched to a gene: 4. The CDR3 totals 14 residues. CDR3 nucleotide sequence: TGTGCCAGCAGCTCAAGACAGGGCAACACTGAAGCTTTCTTT. Translation: CASSSRQGNTEAFF.

The chain uses TRBV4-3 and TRBJ2-2; TRBD1 matches 7 bases. V trimming: 1 base; J trimming: 4 bases; junction bases outside the gene matches: 6. CDR3 length equals 16 residues. Looked up from germline, CDR1 is LGHNA and CDR2 is YSLEER. CDR3 nucleotide sequence: TGCGCCAGCAGCCAAGTGTTTGAGGGGGCCACCGGGGAGCTGTTTTTT. This translates into CASSQVFEGATGELFF.

V usage is TRBV27 and J usage is TRBJ2-7, with a possible D match to TRBD2 (6 bases). Trimming took off 5 bases at V and 2 bases at J, with 16 bases between the two ends. The CDR3 contains 15 residues. Germline CDR1 MNHEY, CDR2 SMNVEV (reference sequence). CDR3 coding DNA: TGTGCCAGCAGTCCCCTAGGGACTCGTGCCTACGAGCAGTACTTC. Translated, it gives CASSPLGTRAYEQYF.

The chain couples TRBV28 to TRBJ1-2; 11 positions match TRBD1. The CDR3 has 15 residues. The junction had 11 bases not matched to a gene; V was cut back by 6 bases and J by 8 bases. Germline CDR1 reads MDHEN; CDR2 reads SYDVKM. In nucleotides, the CDR3 is TGTGCCAGCAGGGGGACCGGGACAGGGGGAGAGGGCTACACCTTC. This codes for CASRGTGTGGEGYTF.